This T cell receptor beta chain was identified in a study of cytomegalovirus exposure and HLA in healthy donors. The wider study: A prior study identified approximately 120 million unique TCR beta sequences from some 200 million T cells.

Study-wide results and limits: The authors later linked a missense DCLRE1C variant to TCR beta V- and J-gene trimming. In a later analysis, HLA-associated beta chains showed higher expansion and lower generation probabilities than comparable chains.

CDR1 and CDR2 (germline): SGHNT, YYREEE (reference sequence). With 2 bases clipped from V and 5 bases from J, the junction kept 9 bases outside the gene matches. This CDR3 has 16 amino acids. The PCR had 60 Vbeta and 13 Jbeta primers. Assay used: immunoSEQ multiplex PCR; TCRdb lists only in-frame clones, some missing. The table has 95,000 to 150,000 clones, more than 60% seen once; the top ten hold about 8.3%. To note about this clone: Antigen: not known.

The gene calls are TRBV5-4 and TRBJ2-3, with TRBD2 matching over 9 bases. Material for sequencing was PBMCs. The sequence derives from a middle-aged woman in good health and CMV-seropositive. CDR3 nucleotides: TGTGCCAGCAGCTTTGGGGCTAGCGGGGCTGGAGATACGCAGTATTTT. It yields the protein CASSFGASGAGDTQYF. Full variable domain (missing parts from reference TRBV5-4 and TRBJ2-3): ETGVTQSPTHLIKTRGQQVTLRCSSQSGHNTVSWYQQALGQGPQFIFQYYREEENGRGNFPPRFSGLQFPNYSSELNVNALELDDSALYLCASSFGASGAGDTQYFGPGTRLTVL.